Reported below is one TCR beta chain. This entry comes from a study of T cell changes during pregnancy in multiple sclerosis. Deletions cut 3 bases from V and 3 bases from J, with 10 bases between. The CDR3 spans 14 residues. Germline V gene sequence: CDR1 LNHDA, CDR2 SQIVND (reference sequence). Only in-frame clones appear in the TCRdb table, and some are missing; sequencing was by immunoSEQ multiplex PCR. This table has roughly 110,000 clones, 91% appearing once. The sequence came from a female donor with multiple sclerosis, enrolled in a pregnancy study. This material consisted of peripheral blood, taken before pregnancy. The chain has TRBV19 and TRBJ2-3; perhaps TRBD1 as D (6 bases). CDR3 amino acids: CASSMNRATDTQYF. The CDR3 bases are TGTGCCAGTAGTATGAACAGGGCAACAGATACGCAGTATTTT.